This entry describes one T cell receptor beta chain. The antigen is unknown. The data were obtained in a study of cytomegalovirus exposure and HLA in healthy donors. CDR3 size: 14 residues. Germline-derived CDR1 and CDR2 are MGHDK and SYGVNS. Unmatched junction bases numbered 4, after V lost 3 bases and J lost 3 bases. Sequenced by immunoSEQ multiplex PCR; TCRdb stores in-frame clones only, minus some. The table lists 90,000 to 130,000 clones, under 85% of them singletons. Study outcomes and limitations: In vitro checks showed that a few CMV-associated chains really do target CMV antigens. The study recorded some 160 TCR beta chains that were cytomegalovirus-associated. TCR clusters originating in the first cohort tended to co-occur in the 100 to 150 validation repertoires, according to a later analysis. Usually a TCR sequence was rare, but some public TCRs were found in many donors.

This sequence originates from a woman between 18 and 29 years old in good health and CMV-seronegative. Material for sequencing was PBMCs. The chain has TRBV25-1 and TRBJ1-1; 7 nucleotides line up with TRBD1. CDR3 nucleotide sequence: TGTGCCAGCAGTGACCTGACAGGGTACACTGAAGCTTTCTTT. Protein product: CASSDLTGYTEAFF.